This is a list of T cell receptor beta chains from one sample in a study of blood T cell repertoires in COVID-19. Assay: immunoSEQ multiplex PCR; the TCRdb copy retains only in-frame clones and omits some. The sample has about 39,000 clones, 75% to 90% seen once. Material for sequencing was peripheral blood. These receptors all stem from a man aged 55 to 70 with acute or convalescent COVID-19. Both conserved end residues are part of each CDR3. D genes are given only for firm matches. Only some rows state a clone size, as once, few, many or a class for expanded clones.

d_call j_call v_call clone_size cdr3_nt cdr3_aa
. TRBJ2-2 TRBV4-2 . TGTGCCAGCAGCCAAGAGTTGGGAGTGAACACCGGGGAGCTGTTTTTT CASSQELGVNTGELFF
TRBD2 TRBJ2-1 TRBV11-2 . TGTGCCAGCAGCTTAGCTAGCGGGAGAACCAATGAGCAGTTCTTC CASSLASGRTNEQFF
TRBD1 TRBJ2-2 TRBV19 . TGTGCCAGCTCCCGCCGGGACAGGAACACCGGGGAGCTGTTTTTT CASSRRDRNTGELFF
. TRBJ2-7 TRBV7-2 . TGTGCCAGCAGCCCCGGGATAGCGTCAAGGGAGCAGTACTTC CASSPGIASREQYF
. TRBJ1-1 TRBV3-1/TRBV3-2 . TGTGCCAGCAGCCAGCCACGGTTGAACACTGAAGCTTTCTTT CASSQPRLNTEAFF
TRBD1 TRBJ1-2 TRBV2 . TGTGCCAGCAGGGCGGCCGGGACAGGACTGTATGGCTACACCTTC CASRAAGTGLYGYTF
TRBD2 TRBJ2-1 TRBV19 . TGTGCCAGTAGTATAGTGGCGGGAGAGGGGTATGAGCAGTTCTTC CASSIVAGEGYEQFF
TRBD1 TRBJ2-5 TRBV7-9 . TGTGCCAGCAGCGGACGGACAGGGGGACAAGAGACCCAGTACTTC CASSGRTGGQETQYF
TRBD2 TRBJ2-1 TRBV2 . TGTGCCAGCAGGGGACTAGCGGGAGGGTACAATGAGCAGTTCTTC CASRGLAGGYNEQFF
. TRBJ1-5 TRBV4-1 few TGCGCCAGCAGCCAATTCAGACATAGCAATCAGCCCCAGCATTTT CASSQFRHSNQPQHF
TRBD2 TRBJ2-1 TRBV19 . TGTGCCAGTAGTATGAGTCGGGAGGGCCCTTCTGATGAGCAGTTCTTC CASSMSREGPSDEQFF
. TRBJ2-2 TRBV11-2 few TGTGCCAGCAGCTTAGAAGTAGGGGTCAGTACCGGGGAGCTGTTTTTT CASSLEVGVSTGELFF
TRBD1 TRBJ1-1 TRBV14 . TGTGCCAGCAGCCAAGGGACAGGCGGAGAAGCTTTCTTT CASSQGTGGEAFF
TRBD2 TRBJ2-1 TRBV3-1/TRBV3-2 . TGTGCCAGCAGCCATATAGGACTAGCACCGTTCTTC CASSHIGLAPFF
. TRBJ1-5 TRBV5-6 once TGTGCCAGCAGCTTGCGAGGGAGTAGCAATCAGCCCCAGCATTTT CASSLRGSSNQPQHF
. TRBJ1-2 TRBV6-1 few TGTGCCAGCAGTGAAGGGGGCGTGGGCCCCCGTCGAGGCTACACCTTC CASSEGGVGPRRGYTF
TRBD1 TRBJ2-5 TRBV5-6 . TGTGCCAGCAGCATCGGACAGGGGGCTTCGGATGAGACCCAGTACTTC CASSIGQGASDETQYF
. TRBJ1-4 TRBV3-1/TRBV3-2 . TGTGCCAGCAGCCAAGAACCTTGGCAGGGTGGGGAAAAACTGTTTTTT CASSQEPWQGGEKLFF
TRBD1 TRBJ1-4 TRBV28 . TGTGCCAGCATCAGGGGGCAGACTAATGAAAAACTGTTTTTT CASIRGQTNEKLFF
. TRBJ1-4 TRBV7-2 . TGTGCCAGCAGCTCTTTAGGAGGAAAAAAACTGTTTTTT CASSSLGGKKLFF
. TRBJ1-1 TRBV4-3 . TGCGCCAGCAGCCAAGAAAGGGGCTCGAACACTGAAGCTTTCTTT CASSQERGSNTEAFF
. TRBJ1-1 TRBV11-1 . TGTGCCAGCAGCTTAGGAGGGAGGGACACTGAAGCTTTCTTT CASSLGGRDTEAFF
TRBD2 TRBJ2-5 TRBV7-2 . TGTGCCAGCAGCACCCCAGCCCGCCTAGCGGGGGGTGGCGAGACCCAGTACTTC CASSTPARLAGGGETQYF
. TRBJ2-7 TRBV4-1 . TGCGCCAGCAGCCAAACGGGAGCGCCCCCGCAGTACTTC CASSQTGAPPQYF
. TRBJ1-5 TRBV6-5 . TGTGCCAGCACCTCCCAACAGAGCAATCAGCCCCAGCATTTT CASTSQQSNQPQHF
. TRBJ2-7 TRBV25-1 few TGTGCCAGCAGTACACCTGGGGGGGGCAGGGGATTTTACGAGCAGTACTTC CASSTPGGGRGFYEQYF
TRBD2 TRBJ2-3 TRBV7-3 . TGTGCCAGCAGCCCAGCGGGGGGCGGACTGACAGATACGCAGTATTTT CASSPAGGGLTDTQYF
TRBD1 TRBJ1-1 TRBV19 . TGTGCCAGTCACGGACAGGCCACTGAAGCTTTCTTT CASHGQATEAFF
. TRBJ2-1 TRBV12-3/TRBV12-4 . TGTGCCAGCAGTTTGTCTTACAATGAGCAGTTCTTC CASSLSYNEQFF
. TRBJ1-4 TRBV20-1 . TGCAGTGCTAGTTTGCCCCGAGGCGATGAAAAACTGTTTTTT CSASLPRGDEKLFF
TRBD2 TRBJ2-2 TRBV5-1 . TGCGCCAGCAGCTTGACATTAGCGGGGGGCACCGGGGAGCTGTTTTTT CASSLTLAGGTGELFF